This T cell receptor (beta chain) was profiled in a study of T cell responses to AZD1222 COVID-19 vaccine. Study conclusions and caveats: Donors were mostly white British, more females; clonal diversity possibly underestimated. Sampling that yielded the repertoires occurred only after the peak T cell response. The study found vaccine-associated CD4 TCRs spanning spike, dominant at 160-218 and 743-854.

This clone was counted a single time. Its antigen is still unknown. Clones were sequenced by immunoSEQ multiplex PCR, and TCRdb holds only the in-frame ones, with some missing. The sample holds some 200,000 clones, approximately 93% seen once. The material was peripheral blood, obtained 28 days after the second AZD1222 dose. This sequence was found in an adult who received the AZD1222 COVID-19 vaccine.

The CDR3 DNA sequence: TGTGCCAGCAGCGTAGAGGAGGTAGGGTACAATGAGCAGTTCTTC. Protein sequence: CASSVEEVGYNEQFF. The chain combines TRBV9 with TRBJ2-1; D possibly corresponds to TRBD2 (5 bases). The germline V gene has CDR1 SGDLS and CDR2 YYNGEE. This CDR3 is built from 15 residues. V was pared by 0 bases and J by 4 bases, with 11 bases between.